These 20 T cell receptor beta chains share one sample of origin, sequenced in a study of T cells in localized non-small cell lung cancer (TCRdb year 2020). Libraries were made using the immunoSEQ multiplex PCR assay. TCRdb retrieved this table from immuneACCESS and kept in-frame rearrangements only. Not all clones are present; in checked studies, unresolved V genes account for under half, and no reason is known for the remainder. The sample contains tens of thousands of clones, roughly 86% of them found a single time. The ten biggest clones cover about 6.6% of the sample. The source was peripheral blood, collected before any cancer treatment. Receptor source: a woman aged 18 to 50 with stage III lung adenocarcinoma.

The genes are TRBV5-4 and TRBJ2-3; 8 bases are a match to TRBD2. This CDR3 comprises 16 residues. With 4 bases clipped from V and 0 bases from J, the junction kept 7 bases outside the gene matches. From germline, CDR1 is SGHNT and CDR2 YYREEE (reference sequence). The chain's CDR3 is CASSARAGGSTDTQYF. Written as DNA, the CDR3 is TGTGCCAGCAGCGCAAGGGCGGGGGGTAGCACAGATACGCAGTATTTT.

The chain couples TRBV7-9 to TRBJ2-2; weak D call: TRBD2 (6 bases). Trimming cost V 10 bases and J 5 bases, with 11 bases left between them. Germline V gives CDR1 SEHNR, CDR2 FQNEAQ (reference sequence). The length of the CDR3 is 12 residues. CDR3: CATRGSTGELFF. The CDR3 DNA follows: TGTGCCACCCGGGGGTCAACCGGGGAGCTGTTTTTT.

The chain uses TRBV7-9 and TRBJ1-2; 8 nucleotides line up with TRBD1. The ends lost 2 bases at V and 4 bases at J; junction bases unmatched: 3. This CDR3 is 14 amino acids long. Germline V gene data show CDR1 as SEHNR and CDR2 as FQNEAQ (reference sequence). The CDR3 DNA is TGTGCCAGCAGCTTACAGGGGGCCGCCTATGGCTACACCTTC. It codes for CASSLQGAAYGYTF.

CDR3 nucleotides: TGCAGCGTTGAGGACAGATACCAAGAGACCCAGTACTTC. As protein: CSVEDRYQETQYF. The V gene is TRBV29-1, the J gene TRBJ2-5; D might be TRBD1 (6 bases). The germline gives CDR1 SQVTM, CDR2 ANQGSEA. V was clipped by 3 bases and J by 0 bases, with 8 bases between them. The CDR3 runs 13 residues.

The chain links TRBV6-4 to TRBJ2-1; D could derive from TRBD1 or TRBD2 (5 bases each). This CDR3 contains 15 residues. V was shortened by 4 bases and J by 6 bases, with 16 bases between the two germline ends. Per germline, CDR1 MRHNA and CDR2 SNTAGT. The CDR3 nucleotides read TGTGCCAGCAGTGGTGGGGGTGAGGGGAGCAATGAGCAGTTCTTC. This translates into CASSGGGEGSNEQFF.

The V and J genes are TRBV19 and TRBJ2-5, with D perhaps being TRBD1 or TRBD2 (6 bases each). Trimming shortened V by 4 bases and J by 5 bases, and 14 bases separated the two germline ends. Germline V CDR1 and CDR2: LNHDA, SQIVND (reference sequence). This CDR3 region has 14 residues. The CDR3 nucleotides are TGTGCCAGTAGTAACGGGGGCAGTGAGGAGACCCAGTACTTC. This encodes CASSNGGSEETQYF.

The chain joins TRBV5-6 to TRBJ2-2; no clear D gene. V gave up 3 bases and J gave up 4 bases, with 16 bases separating them. Per germline, CDR1 SGHDT and CDR2 YYEEEE. The CDR3 runs to 16 residues. The CDR3 loop reads CASSWSVTYSTGELFF. The CDR3 bases are TGTGCCAGCAGCTGGAGCGTAACCTATTCCACCGGGGAGCTGTTTTTT.

This sequence joins TRBV5-1 and TRBJ1-2; possibly TRBD1 for D (5 bases). The CDR3 is 13 amino acids. The ends were cut back, 4 bases at V and 14 bases at J, with 21 bases in the middle. Germline V lookup: CDR1 SGHRS, CDR2 YFSETQ. CDR3 nucleotides: TGCGCCAGCAGCCCCCCCTCGGGGGTGGGTTGGACCTTC. Protein sequence: CASSPPSGVGWTF.

The gene calls are TRBV30 and TRBJ1-2; maybe TRBD1 (6 bases). Deletions cut 0 bases from V and 4 bases from J, with 6 bases between. In germline, CDR1 is GTSNPN, CDR2 SVGIG (reference sequence). The CDR3 is 12 residues long. The CDR3 loop reads CAWSVGGYGYTF. The CDR3 coding sequence is TGTGCCTGGAGTGTAGGGGGCTATGGCTACACCTTC. The full variable domain, completed using reference TRBV30 and TRBJ1-2, is SQTIHQWPATLVQPVGSPLSLECTVEGTSNPNLYWYRQAAGRGLQLLFYSVGIGQISSEVPQNLSASRPQDRQFILSSKKLLLSDSGFYLCAWSVGGYGYTFGSGTRLTVV.

This clone was seen a single time. V and J are TRBV6-6 and TRBJ1-6, with D perhaps TRBD1 (5 bases). CDR1 MNHNY and CDR2 SVGAGI come from the germline V gene (reference sequence). Trimming cost V 0 bases and J 10 bases, with 16 bases left between them. The CDR3 extends over 16 amino acids. The CDR3 spells CASSYSRGREGSPLHF. The CDR3 nucleotides read TGTGCCAGCAGTTACTCGCGGGGGAGGGAAGGGTCACCCCTCCACTTT.

The V and J genes are TRBV28 and TRBJ2-1; 11 bases match TRBD1. Trimming took 7 bases from V and 3 from J; bases not matched to a gene: 5. The CDR3 runs 15 residues. Germline V gives CDR1 MDHEN, CDR2 SYDVKM. In nucleotides, the CDR3 is TGTGCCAGCAACTCCGGGACAGGGGGCTACAATGAGCAGTTCTTC. Its translation is CASNSGTGGYNEQFF.

The V and J genes are TRBV29-1 and TRBJ2-5; possibly TRBD2 for D (6 bases). The CDR3 is made up of 13 amino acids. In germline, CDR1 is SQVTM, CDR2 ANQGSEA. Trimming took off 4 bases at V and 3 bases at J, with 12 bases between the two ends. CDR3 DNA: TGCAGCGTTGCTGAGACTAGTAAAGAGACCCAGTACTTC. Its protein product is CSVAETSKETQYF. Full variable domain (remainder filled in from reference TRBV29-1 and TRBJ2-5): SAVISQKPSRDICQRGTSLTIQCQVDSQVTMMFWYRQQPGQSLTLIATANQGSEATYESGFVIDKFPISRPNLTFSTLTVSNMSPEDSSIYLCSVAETSKETQYFGPGTRLLVL.

This clone was found once. The V call is TRBV9, the J call TRBJ2-2, with D uncertain. Per germline, CDR1 SGDLS and CDR2 YYNGEE. The CDR3 is 14 residues long. Trimming removed 2 bases at V and 7 bases at J, with 12 bases between. CDR3 sequence (DNA): TGTGCCAGCAGCGTTAGCCAGGCGAACGGGGAGCTGTTTTTT. This codes for CASSVSQANGELFF.

This clone was picked up one time. The rearrangement uses TRBV7-6 and TRBJ2-7, with no clear D. The CDR3 contains 14 residues. In germline, CDR1 is SGHVS, CDR2 FNYEAQ. Trimming took off 5 bases at V and 2 bases at J, with 13 bases between the two ends. For the CDR3, the DNA is TGTGCCAGCAGCCCCAAGTGGGCAGCCTACGAGCAGTACTTC. Translated, it gives CASSPKWAAYEQYF.

The rearrangement links TRBV2 to TRBJ1-1; D uncertain. This CDR3 is 12 amino acids long. V was cut by 8 bases and J by 1 base, with 8 bases left in between. The germline V gene encodes CDR1 SNHLY and CDR2 FYNNEI. In nucleotides, the CDR3 is TGTGCCAGCCGCCCGGGGAACACTGAAGCTTTCTTT. Protein product: CASRPGNTEAFF.

This chain joins TRBV6-5 and TRBJ2-2; the match to TRBD1 covers 7 bases. The germline gives CDR1 MNHEY, CDR2 SVGAGI. The CDR3 sequence is 14 residues long. Trimming took 4 bases from V and 6 from J; bases not matched to a gene: 5. DNA for the CDR3: TGTGCCAGCAGTTCGACAGGGTTTCCCGGGGAGCTGTTTTTT. Translated: CASSSTGFPGELFF.

The V and J genes are TRBV18 and TRBJ1-5; possibly TRBD1 for D (5 bases). This CDR3 is 15 amino acids long. The V end was cut by 0 bases, the J end by 10 bases, with 16 bases between. In germline, CDR1 is KGHSH, CDR2 LQKENI. The CDR3 here is CASSPPGGTPEPQHF. The DNA of the CDR3 is TGTGCCAGCTCACCACCGGGCGGGACCCCAGAACCCCAGCATTTT. Based on the CDR3 plus reference TRBV18 and TRBJ1-5, the full variable domain is NAGVMQNPRHLVRRRGQEARLRCSPMKGHSHVYWYRQLPEEGLKFMVYLQKENIIDESGMPKERFSAEFPKEGPSILRIQQVVRGDSAAYFCASSPPGGTPEPQHFGDGTRLSIL.

The V and J genes are TRBV5-8 and TRBJ1-2; 7 bases align to TRBD1. CDR3 size: 16 residues. V trimming: 6 bases; J trimming: 6 bases; junction bases outside the gene matches: 17. Germline V gene sequence: CDR1 SGHTS, CDR2 YDEGEE. This chain's CDR3 is CASTPGPRDSPDGYTF. CDR3 sequence (DNA): TGTGCCAGCACCCCAGGTCCCCGGGACAGTCCAGATGGCTACACCTTC.

This sequence joins TRBV11-2 and TRBJ2-7; TRBD2 might be the D (7 bases). The germline gives CDR1 SGHAT, CDR2 FQNNGV. V lost 5 bases, J lost 2 bases, and 25 bases lay in between. This CDR3 has 18 amino acids. The DNA of the CDR3 is TGTGCCAGCAGCCCGGTGGGGCGGGGGCGCTCGGTGGCCTACGAGCAGTACTTC. It is translated as CASSPVGRGRSVAYEQYF.

The chain carries TRBV6-5 and TRBJ1-2; D is perhaps TRBD1 (5 bases). Trimming pared 6 bases from V and 4 bases from J, leaving 18 bases between. The germline CDR1 and CDR2 sequences are MNHEY and SVGAGI. CDR3 size: 15 residues. The CDR3 nucleotides read TGTGCCAGCAGCCGAACTACAAGGGGCGGCTATGGCTACACCTTC. Protein: CASSRTTRGGYGYTF.